The present entry profiles one TCR beta chain with its context. The sample originates from a study of blood T cell repertoires in COVID-19. Study-level information: Sources were T cells, B-cell-depleted T cells, or PBMCs; the material itself was cDNA or gDNA.

V lost 6 bases to trimming and J lost 9 bases; unmatched junction nucleotides: 2. The V gene's germline CDR1 is MNHEY and CDR2 SMNVEV (reference sequence). The CDR3 contains 13 residues. Authors' analysis steps: Researchers report that nucleated cell counts were estimated from reference gene primer amplification. TCRdb's table, derived via immunoSEQ multiplex PCR, lists solely in-frame clones and lacks some. Clonal size and the V and J genes are those of that table, whereas D and trimming came from the DNA. The top ten clones hold 3% to 4% of a sample with about 220,000 clones, under 90% of them seen once.

The sequenced sample consisted of peripheral blood. The TCR sequence derives from a woman aged 80 or older with acute or convalescent COVID-19. The chain couples TRBV27 to TRBJ1-6; 10 bases map to TRBD1. The CDR3 loop is CASRGQGVSPLHF. In DNA form, the CDR3 reads TGTGCCAGCAGAGGACAGGGGGTTTCACCCCTCCACTTT.